A selection of T cell receptor beta chains follows, all from one sample in a study of T cells in Graves' hyperthyroidism and ophthalmopathy. TCRdb reprocessed the multiplex PCR reads with MiXCR, giving one entry per CDR3 protein. Of hundreds of thousands of distinct CDR3 sequences listed, about 14% were seen once; the top ten hold about 12%. The specimen was blood. The receptor set was obtained from a woman aged 50 to 65 with Graves' ophthalmopathy. Each CDR3 is given with its conserved first and last residue. The D gene is left open where the match is weak. The size field is filled for only some rows; it gives once, few, many or a size class.

v_call,clone_size,d_call,j_call,cdr3_aa,cdr3_nt
TRBV19,many,NA,TRBJ1-5,CASKQGISNQPQHF,TGTGCCAGCAAACAGGGAATTAGCAATCAGCCCCAGCATTTT
TRBV7-2,many,TRBD1,TRBJ2-1,CASSLYRGPSNEQFF,TGTGCCAGCAGCTTGTACAGGGGGCCGTCCAATGAGCAGTTCTTC
TRBV7-7,many,NA,TRBJ2-5,CASSLAHEQETQYF,TGTGCTAGCAGCTTAGCGCATGAACAAGAGACCCAGTACTTC
TRBV20-1,many,TRBD1,TRBJ2-2,CSASTDRGTGELFF,TGCAGTGCCAGTACCGACAGGGGGACCGGGGAGCTGTTTTTT
TRBV7-2,many,TRBD2,TRBJ2-1,CASSPSPVAGGKNEQFF,TGTGCCAGCAGCCCCTCTCCCGTAGCGGGAGGTAAGAATGAGCAGTTCTTC
TRBV6-1,many,NA,TRBJ2-7,CASSEGVYEQYF,TGTGCCAGCAGTGAAGGAGTCTACGAGCAGTACTTC
TRBV12-3/TRBV12-4,many,NA,TRBJ2-7,CASSKLFYEQYF,TGTGCCAGCAGTAAGCTTTTCTACGAGCAGTACTTC
TRBV5-1,many,NA,TRBJ1-5,CASSLEGGVQPQHF,TGCGCCAGCAGCTTGGAGGGAGGGGTCCAGCCCCAGCATTTT
TRBV28,NA,NA,TRBJ1-1,CASKVDNLAFF,TGTGCCAGTAAGGTTGATAATCTGGCTTTCTTT
TRBV12-3/TRBV12-4,NA,TRBD2,TRBJ2-2,CASRRLAGGPGELFF,TGTGCCAGCAGGCGACTAGCGGGAGGGCCCGGGGAGCTGTTTTTT
TRBV2,few,NA,TRBJ2-5,CASSPGPSYF,TGTGCCAGCAGCCCCGGACCCAGTTACTTC
TRBV7-8,many,NA,TRBJ2-1,CASSLGTRDDEQFF,TGTGCCAGCAGCTTAGGTACCCGTGACGATGAGCAGTTCTTC
TRBV27,many,NA,TRBJ1-1,CASSLYSPGQQTRNTEAFF,TGTGCCAGCAGTTTATATTCCCCGGGCCAACAAACCCGGAACACTGAAGCTTTCTTT
TRBV20-1,many,TRBD2,TRBJ2-1,CSAIVLAGTLSNNEQFF,TGCAGTGCTATTGTCCTAGCGGGAACCCTTTCAAACAATGAGCAGTTCTTC
TRBV9,many,TRBD2,TRBJ2-3,CASSHPEREGTDTQYF,TGTGCCAGCAGCCACCCCGAGCGGGAGGGAACAGATACGCAGTATTTT
TRBV7-2,many,NA,TRBJ2-1,CASSLANLIPYEQFF,TGTGCCAGCAGCTTAGCGAATCTTATCCCCTATGAGCAGTTCTTC
TRBV7-6,NA,NA,TRBJ2-7,CASSLAVLDTGQQYF,TGTGCCAGCAGCTTAGCGGTGCTAGATACCGGCCAGCAGTACTTC
TRBV7-8,many,NA,TRBJ2-1,CASSLARDSYNEQFF,TGTGCCAGCAGCTTAGCCAGGGACTCCTACAATGAGCAGTTCTTC
TRBV15,few,NA,TRBJ2-5,CATSRSLEGTQYF,TGTGCCACCAGCAGGAGCCTGGAGGGGACCCAGTACTTC
TRBV5-1,NA,NA,TRBJ2-4,CASRRHEREAKNIQHF,TGCGCCAGCAGGAGGCACGAAAGAGAAGCCAAAAACATTCAGCACTTC
TRBV2,many,TRBD1,TRBJ1-5,CASCYLTGDQPQHF,TGTGCCAGCTGTTATCTAACAGGGGATCAGCCCCAGCATTTT
TRBV20-1,few,TRBD1,TRBJ1-3,CSAREQGASNTIYF,TGCAGTGCTAGAGAGCAGGGGGCTTCTAACACCATATATTTT
TRBV20-1,many,NA,TRBJ1-1,CSALKGGLTEAFF,TGCAGTGCTCTAAAGGGGGGGCTCACTGAAGCTTTCTTT
TRBV28,NA,NA,TRBJ2-7,CASSSPFRGVPTKQYF,TGTGCCAGCAGTTCCCCTTTTCGGGGAGTCCCGACTAAGCAGTACTTC
TRBV7-9,NA,NA,TRBJ1-5,CASSLIGSVQPQHF,TGTGCCAGCAGCTTAATAGGGTCCGTCCAGCCCCAGCATTTT
TRBV7-9,many,NA,TRBJ2-7,CASSAPGVRGTEQYF,TGTGCCAGCAGCGCTCCCGGGGTGAGGGGGACCGAGCAGTACTTC
TRBV18,many,NA,TRBJ2-1,CASSPGQGPNEQFF,TGTGCCAGCTCACCGGGGCAGGGTCCGAATGAGCAGTTCTTC
TRBV3-1,many,NA,TRBJ1-2,CASSQVYTGRNGYTF,TGTGCCAGCAGCCAAGTGTATACAGGGAGGAATGGCTACACCTTC
TRBV20-1,many,TRBD2,TRBJ2-3,CSARDPLAVNTDTQYF,TGCAGTGCTAGAGATCCTCTAGCGGTGAACACAGATACGCAGTATTTT
TRBV11-3,many,TRBD1,TRBJ1-1,CASRPRQGMNTEAFF,TGTGCCAGCAGACCTAGACAGGGGATGAACACTGAAGCTTTCTTT
TRBV6-1,NA,TRBD1,TRBJ1-1,CASHSGPGGEAFF,TGTGCCAGCCATAGCGGCCCAGGGGGCGAAGCTTTCTTT
TRBV11-2,many,TRBD2,TRBJ2-2,CASSYLVGLADTGELFF,TGTGCCAGCAGCTACCTCGTTGGGCTAGCGGACACCGGGGAGCTGTTTTTT
TRBV5-1,many,TRBD2,TRBJ2-1,CASSLAGGGRRDEQFF,TGCGCCAGCAGCTTGGCGGGCGGGGGGCGCAGAGATGAGCAGTTCTTC
TRBV6-1,NA,NA,TRBJ1-5,CASSSIAAGVSLGNQPQHF,TGTGCCAGCAGTTCAATTGCAGCAGGGGTCTCCTTGGGGAATCAGCCCCAGCATTTT
TRBV10-3,many,NA,TRBJ2-7,CAISESGEQYF,TGTGCCATCAGTGAGTCGGGCGAGCAGTACTTC
TRBV20-1,many,TRBD1,TRBJ1-1,CSARSPGQGENTEAFF,TGCAGTGCTAGATCTCCCGGACAGGGGGAGAACACTGAAGCTTTCTTT
TRBV20-1,many,TRBD2,TRBJ2-5,CSARAFRGLAPQETQYF,TGCAGTGCTCGAGCTTTTCGGGGACTAGCGCCGCAAGAGACCCAGTACTTC
TRBV11-1,many,TRBD1,TRBJ2-5,CASTTGDEYQETQYF,TGTGCCAGCACCACAGGGGATGAGTACCAAGAGACCCAGTACTTC
TRBV24-1,many,NA,TRBJ2-1,CATSDPGNEQFF,TGTGCCACCAGTGATCCAGGGAATGAGCAGTTCTTC
TRBV6-2/TRBV6-3,NA,TRBD2,TRBJ2-1,CASSKTSGRSPQFF,TGTGCCAGCAGTAAGACTAGCGGGAGGTCTCCGCAGTTCTTC
TRBV24-1,NA,TRBD1,TRBJ2-2,CATSVRTGASGELFF,TGTGCCACCAGTGTTAGGACAGGGGCCTCCGGGGAGCTGTTTTTT
TRBV30,few,NA,TRBJ2-1,CAWSVLRIQPSGPGSSYNEQFF,TGTGCCTGGAGTGTACTGAGAATACAGCCATCCGGTCCCGGGAGCTCCTACAATGAGCAGTTCTTC
TRBV3-1,many,NA,TRBJ1-6,CASSQGDFYNSPLHF,TGTGCCAGCAGCCAAGGGGATTTCTATAATTCACCCCTCCACTTT
TRBV7-9,many,TRBD1,TRBJ1-4,CASSPRDSLINEKLFF,TGTGCCAGCAGCCCGCGGGACAGTCTTATTAATGAAAAACTGTTTTTT
TRBV12-3/TRBV12-4,NA,TRBD2,TRBJ2-3,CARSGRAADTQYF,TGTGCCAGAAGCGGGAGGGCGGCAGATACGCAGTATTTT